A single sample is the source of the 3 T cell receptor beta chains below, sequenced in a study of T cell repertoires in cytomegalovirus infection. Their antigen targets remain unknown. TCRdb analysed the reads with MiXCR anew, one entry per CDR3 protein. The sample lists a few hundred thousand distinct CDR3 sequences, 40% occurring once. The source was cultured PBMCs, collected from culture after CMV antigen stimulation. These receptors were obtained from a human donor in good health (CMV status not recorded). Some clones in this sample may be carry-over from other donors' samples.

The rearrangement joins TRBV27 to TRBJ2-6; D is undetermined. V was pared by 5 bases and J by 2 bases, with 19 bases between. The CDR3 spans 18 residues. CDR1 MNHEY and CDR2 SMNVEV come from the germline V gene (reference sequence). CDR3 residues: CASSERPPRSAGANVLTF. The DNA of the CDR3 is TGTGCCAGCAGTGAGAGACCACCTAGGAGTGCTGGGGCCAACGTCCTGACTTTC.

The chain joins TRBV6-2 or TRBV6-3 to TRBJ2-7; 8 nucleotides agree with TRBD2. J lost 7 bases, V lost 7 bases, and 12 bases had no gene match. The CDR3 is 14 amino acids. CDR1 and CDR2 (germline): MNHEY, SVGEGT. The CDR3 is CASTTSGGRSEQYF. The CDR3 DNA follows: TGTGCCAGCACCACCTCGGGCGGGAGGTCAGAGCAGTACTTC.

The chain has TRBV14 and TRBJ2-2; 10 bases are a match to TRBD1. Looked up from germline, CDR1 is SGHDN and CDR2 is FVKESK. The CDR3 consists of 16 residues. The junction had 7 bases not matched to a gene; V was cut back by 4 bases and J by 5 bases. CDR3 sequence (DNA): TGTGCCAGCAGCCCTACGGGACAGGGGACGACCGGGGAGCTGTTTTTT. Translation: CASSPTGQGTTGELFF.